The clone carrying this TCR beta chain was observed a handful of times. Via MiXCR, TCRdb re-called the 5' RACE reads, giving one row per CDR3 protein. The table includes approximately 40,000 distinct CDR3 sequences, approximately 20% detected once. CDR3 length equals 14 residues. V was cut by 0 bases and J by 4 bases, with 9 bases left in between. Germline assignment: CDR1 LGHNA and CDR2 YSLEER. This receptor was identified in a female donor with breast cancer. The source material was naive CD4+ T cells sorted from a lymph node. The subset denotes: naive CD4+ T cells, CD4+CD45RA+CD25-. The chain is built from TRBV4-3 and TRBJ1-2; D ambiguous. CDR3 DNA: TGCGCCAGCAGCCAAGAAGGGAGAGGCTATGGCTACACCTTC. This codes for CASSQEGRGYGYTF.